A single T cell receptor beta chain is shown here with its context. Naive CD8 cells were CD45RO-negative, positively selected for CCR7, excluding terminally differentiated effector memory CD45RA+ cells. The data belong to a study of shared clonotypes between healthy human individuals. Study overall: Per-donor plates numbered three CD4 naive, three CD4 memory, two CD8 naive and one CD8 memory.

The CDR3 runs 15 residues. Germline CDR1 reads GTSNPN; CDR2 reads SVGIG (reference sequence). The junction had 10 bases not matched to a gene; V was cut back by 4 bases and J by 6 bases. Genomic DNA per cell subset filled all wells of several immunoSEQ plates. Assay used: immunoSEQ multiplex PCR; TCRdb lists only in-frame clones, some missing. The sample has roughly 810,000 clones, about 97% seen once. Sequencing was done on a sample of naive CD8+ T cells sorted from blood. The receptor was derived from a young man in good health. The chain links TRBV30 to TRBJ2-2, with TRBD2 matching over 8 bases. CDR3 amino acids: CAWIVGTRGSGELFF. As DNA, the CDR3 is TGTGCCTGGATTGTCGGGACTAGAGGTTCCGGGGAGCTGTTTTTT.